This T cell receptor beta chain originates from a study of molecular identifiers for immune sequencing clone quantification. CDR1 is SEHNR, CDR2 FQNEAQ, per germline (reference sequence). V lost 10 bases, J lost 0 bases, and 15 bases lay in between. The CDR3 consists of 14 residues. MiXCR, applied by TCRdb to the PCR reads, yields one record per CDR3 protein. The profile shows some 320,000 distinct CDR3 sequences, roughly a quarter of them singletons. Regarding the study as a whole: Jurkat TCR RNA that was spiked in from one cell was reportedly detectable among approximately 900,000 naive cells. The share of molecules held by clones above 20 RNA copies was over 99% in effector cells and under 1% in naive cells.

This clonotype has only one observation. Its specificity is not known. V is TRBV7-9 and J is TRBJ2-5; D unclear. The clonotype comes from a human donor in good health. Some libraries in this study had Jurkat cell RNA spiked in. Source material: naive CD8+ T cells from blood, with Jurkat cell RNA spiked in. Stated subset: FACS-sorted CD8+CD4-CCR7+CD45RA+ naive T cells. The CDR3 DNA is TGTGCCACGAGCGAGAACACCGACCAAGAGACCCAGTACTTC. It yields the protein CATSENTDQETQYF.